Included here is one T cell receptor (beta chain) sequence, with context. The data belong to a study of shared clonotypes between healthy human individuals. Study-wide background: Three plates each covered CD4 naive and memory; CD8 naive two, CD8 memory one.

Running of the assay took place at deep level. Per sorted-subset replicate PCR, input was around 220 ng DNA, representing tens of thousands of T cell genomes. Libraries were prepared by immunoSEQ multiplex PCR; TCRdb keeps only in-frame clonotypes and omits some of them. Of about 2.3 million clones in the sample, less than 95% were seen once. Germline CDR1 reads SGHTA; CDR2 reads FQGNSA. The CDR3 extends over 16 amino acids. The junction had 10 bases not matched to a gene; V was cut back by 1 base and J by 5 bases. This receptor was taken from a man aged 18 to 30 in good health. Some clones in this sample may be carry-over from other donors' samples. The chain employs TRBV7-2 and TRBJ1-2; 7 bases map to TRBD1. Sequenced material: naive CD4+ T cells from PBMCs. Subset noted: CD45RA+ positively selected. CDR3 region: CASSLGGRGWEYGYTF. DNA for the CDR3: TGTGCCAGCAGCTTAGGCGGCAGGGGGTGGGAATATGGCTACACCTTC.